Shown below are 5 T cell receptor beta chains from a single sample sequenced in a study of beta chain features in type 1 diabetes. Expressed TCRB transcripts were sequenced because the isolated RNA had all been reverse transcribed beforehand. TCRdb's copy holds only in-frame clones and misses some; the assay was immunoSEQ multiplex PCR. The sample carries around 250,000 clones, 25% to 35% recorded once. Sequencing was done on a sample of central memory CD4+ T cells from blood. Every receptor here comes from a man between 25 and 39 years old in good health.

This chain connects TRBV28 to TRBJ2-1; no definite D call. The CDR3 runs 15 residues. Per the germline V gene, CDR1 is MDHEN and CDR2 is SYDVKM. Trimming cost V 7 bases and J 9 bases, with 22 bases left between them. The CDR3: CASIPPVGRSTEQFF. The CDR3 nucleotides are TGTGCCAGCATTCCCCCTGTTGGCAGGAGCACTGAGCAGTTCTTC.

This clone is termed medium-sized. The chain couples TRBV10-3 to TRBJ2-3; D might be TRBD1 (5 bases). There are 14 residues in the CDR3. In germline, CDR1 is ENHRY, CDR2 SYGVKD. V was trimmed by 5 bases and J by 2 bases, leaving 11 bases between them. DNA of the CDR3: TGTGCCATCAGTTTAGACAGCCACACAGATACGCAGTATTTT. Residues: CAISLDSHTDTQYF.

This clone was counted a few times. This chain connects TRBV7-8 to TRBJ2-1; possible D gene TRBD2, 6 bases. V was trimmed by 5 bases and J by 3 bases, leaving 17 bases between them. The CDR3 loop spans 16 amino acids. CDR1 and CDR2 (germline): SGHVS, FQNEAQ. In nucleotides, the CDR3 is TGTGCCAGCAGCCTGGATGGAGCGGGCCGCTACAATGAGCAGTTCTTC. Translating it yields CASSLDGAGRYNEQFF.

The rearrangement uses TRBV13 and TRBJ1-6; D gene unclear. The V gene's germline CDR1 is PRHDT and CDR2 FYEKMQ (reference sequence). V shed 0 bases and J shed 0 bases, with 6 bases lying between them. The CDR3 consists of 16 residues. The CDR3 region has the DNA TGTGCCAGCAGCTTAGGAGGGAGCTCCTATAATTCACCCCTCCACTTT. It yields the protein CASSLGGSSYNSPLHF.

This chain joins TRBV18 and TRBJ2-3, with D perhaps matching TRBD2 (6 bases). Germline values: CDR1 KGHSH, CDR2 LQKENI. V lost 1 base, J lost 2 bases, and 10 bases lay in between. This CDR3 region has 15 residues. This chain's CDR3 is CASSPQGGNTDTQYF. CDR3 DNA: TGTGCCAGCTCACCACAAGGCGGGAACACAGATACGCAGTATTTT.